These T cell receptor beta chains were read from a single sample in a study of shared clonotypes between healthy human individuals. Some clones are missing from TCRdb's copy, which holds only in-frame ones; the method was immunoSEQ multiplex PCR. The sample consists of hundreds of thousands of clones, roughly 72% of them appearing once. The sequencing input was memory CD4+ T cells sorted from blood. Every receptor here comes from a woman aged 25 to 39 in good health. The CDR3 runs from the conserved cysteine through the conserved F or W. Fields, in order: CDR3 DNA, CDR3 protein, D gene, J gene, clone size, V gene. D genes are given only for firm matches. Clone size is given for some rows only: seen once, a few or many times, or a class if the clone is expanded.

CDR3nt: TGTGCCAGCAGCGAACGCGGGAATAACTACGAGCAGTACTTC; CDR3aa: CASSERGNNYEQYF; d_gene: -; j_gene: TRBJ2-7; abundance: -; v_gene: TRBV4-2
CDR3nt: TGCGCCAGCAGAGTAAACACTGAAGCTTTCTTT; CDR3aa: CASRVNTEAFF; d_gene: -; j_gene: TRBJ1-1; abundance: once; v_gene: TRBV5-1
CDR3nt: TGTGCCAGCTCAGGACAGGGTACAGGGGAGCAGTACTTC; CDR3aa: CASSGQGTGEQYF; d_gene: TRBD1; j_gene: TRBJ2-7; abundance: -; v_gene: TRBV18
CDR3nt: TGTGCCAGCAGCTCGTCGGACATCCCCCCGCGCGAGCAGTACTTC; CDR3aa: CASSSSDIPPREQYF; d_gene: -; j_gene: TRBJ2-7; abundance: -; v_gene: TRBV11-2
CDR3nt: TGTGCCAGTAGGAGGGGGACGGATCAGCCCCAGCATTTT; CDR3aa: CASRRGTDQPQHF; d_gene: -; j_gene: TRBJ1-5; abundance: -; v_gene: TRBV19
CDR3nt: TGTGCCAGCAGCCCAAACTTACTAGCGGGGTTTTACGAGCAGTACTTC; CDR3aa: CASSPNLLAGFYEQYF; d_gene: TRBD2; j_gene: TRBJ2-7; abundance: -; v_gene: TRBV5-8
CDR3nt: TGTGCCAGCAGTAAGGGGTACGGGACCACCTACGAGCAGTACTTC; CDR3aa: CASSKGYGTTYEQYF; d_gene: -; j_gene: TRBJ2-7; abundance: -; v_gene: TRBV6-1
CDR3nt: TGTGCCAGCAGTGGGTGGCAGGGGATTGGCGATACGCAGTATTTT; CDR3aa: CASSGWQGIGDTQYF; d_gene: -; j_gene: TRBJ2-3; abundance: many; v_gene: TRBV2
CDR3nt: TGTGCCAGCAGCTGGGGACAGCTTAACGAGCAGTACTTC; CDR3aa: CASSWGQLNEQYF; d_gene: TRBD1; j_gene: TRBJ2-7; abundance: few; v_gene: TRBV7-9
CDR3nt: TGTGCCAGCGGCACAGCACAGGGTTCGTACGAGCAGTACTTC; CDR3aa: CASGTAQGSYEQYF; d_gene: -; j_gene: TRBJ2-7; abundance: -; v_gene: TRBV2
CDR3nt: TGTGCCATTGAGGGTTTCAATCAGCCCCAGCATTTT; CDR3aa: CAIEGFNQPQHF; d_gene: -; j_gene: TRBJ1-5; abundance: -; v_gene: TRBV28
CDR3nt: TGCGCCAGCAGCCAAGAGGGGGGGTTCAGCTCCTACAATGAGCAGTTCTTC; CDR3aa: CASSQEGGFSSYNEQFF; d_gene: TRBD2; j_gene: TRBJ2-1; abundance: -; v_gene: TRBV4-1
CDR3nt: TGTGCATACGGACAGGGGGCCTGGAGGTATGGCTACACCTTC; CDR3aa: CAYGQGAWRYGYTF; d_gene: TRBD1; j_gene: TRBJ1-2; abundance: -; v_gene: TRBV7-9
CDR3nt: TGTGCCAGCAGTCGGACAGGGCATCCGTACAATGAGCAGTTCTTC; CDR3aa: CASSRTGHPYNEQFF; d_gene: TRBD1; j_gene: TRBJ2-1; abundance: -; v_gene: TRBV27
CDR3nt: TGTGCCAGCAGTTTGAAGGGACACGGGGCCAACGTCCTGACTTTC; CDR3aa: CASSLKGHGANVLTF; d_gene: -; j_gene: TRBJ2-6; abundance: -; v_gene: TRBV27
CDR3nt: TGCAGCGCACACGTCTATGGCTACACCTTC; CDR3aa: CSAHVYGYTF; d_gene: -; j_gene: TRBJ1-2; abundance: few; v_gene: TRBV20-1
CDR3nt: TGCAGTGCTTACGAAGAGACCCAGTACTTC; CDR3aa: CSAYEETQYF; d_gene: -; j_gene: TRBJ2-5; abundance: -; v_gene: TRBV20-1
CDR3nt: TGTGCCAGCAGCTTGATACTAGCGGGGACTGGGTCGTGGGAGCAGTACTTC; CDR3aa: CASSLILAGTGSWEQYF; d_gene: TRBD2; j_gene: TRBJ2-7; abundance: few; v_gene: TRBV5-5
CDR3nt: TGTGCCAGCAGCCCTCGACAGTGGAACACTGAAGCTTTCTTT; CDR3aa: CASSPRQWNTEAFF; d_gene: -; j_gene: TRBJ1-1; abundance: -; v_gene: TRBV14
CDR3nt: TGTGCCAGCAGCTTAACCAGCGGGATTCAGAATGAGCAGTTCTTC; CDR3aa: CASSLTSGIQNEQFF; d_gene: TRBD2; j_gene: TRBJ2-1; abundance: -; v_gene: TRBV7-9
CDR3nt: TGCGCCAGCAGCAGAACAGGGGAGGGGGGCACAGATACGCAGTATTTT; CDR3aa: CASSRTGEGGTDTQYF; d_gene: -; j_gene: TRBJ2-3; abundance: -; v_gene: TRBV5-1
CDR3nt: TGTGCCAGCAGTTCCCTCCGGACGGGTCAGCCCCAGCATTTT; CDR3aa: CASSSLRTGQPQHF; d_gene: -; j_gene: TRBJ1-5; abundance: -; v_gene: TRBV28
CDR3nt: TGTGCCAGCAGTGAACCGGGATCCCTTGAAGAAAAACTGTTTTTT; CDR3aa: CASSEPGSLEEKLFF; d_gene: -; j_gene: TRBJ1-4; abundance: few; v_gene: TRBV25-1
CDR3nt: TGTGCCAGCAGCTTGCAAGGAGGGAACACCGGGGAGCTGTTTTTT; CDR3aa: CASSLQGGNTGELFF; d_gene: -; j_gene: TRBJ2-2; abundance: -; v_gene: TRBV5-4
CDR3nt: TGTGCCAGTAGTATAACCAGCGGGATTGCGGATACGCAGTATTTT; CDR3aa: CASSITSGIADTQYF; d_gene: TRBD2; j_gene: TRBJ2-3; abundance: few; v_gene: TRBV19